The TCR beta chain described here comes from a study of T cells in Graves' hyperthyroidism and ophthalmopathy. Study-wide background: Peripheral blood was taken when the disease was first diagnosed, before any treatment began.

Germline V gene sequence: CDR1 SGHDN, CDR2 FVKESK. There are 12 residues in the CDR3. Trimming pared 2 bases from V and 3 bases from J, leaving 5 bases between. Clinical symptoms, serum thyroxine and TRAb, thyroid ultrasound and orbital computed tomography were used for the diagnoses. The TCR beta CDR3 regions underwent amplification using RNA transcripts as the source. HTBI primers were employed in a first-round RT-PCR of the TCR CDR3. MiXCR, applied by TCRdb to the multiplex PCR reads, yields one record per CDR3 protein. The sample contains some 320,000 distinct CDR3 sequences, roughly 13% of which appear only once. The study's findings and limits: Most thyroid clonotypes expanded above 0.001 appeared in blood too.

This clonotype was detected ten times or more. The antigen is unknown. The chain carries TRBV14 and TRBJ2-7; D is undetermined. The source material was blood. This clonotype originated in a woman in her 40s with Graves' ophthalmopathy. The CDR3 is CASSQLVYEQYF. The CDR3 nucleotides are TGTGCCAGCAGCCAATTGGTCTACGAGCAGTACTTC.